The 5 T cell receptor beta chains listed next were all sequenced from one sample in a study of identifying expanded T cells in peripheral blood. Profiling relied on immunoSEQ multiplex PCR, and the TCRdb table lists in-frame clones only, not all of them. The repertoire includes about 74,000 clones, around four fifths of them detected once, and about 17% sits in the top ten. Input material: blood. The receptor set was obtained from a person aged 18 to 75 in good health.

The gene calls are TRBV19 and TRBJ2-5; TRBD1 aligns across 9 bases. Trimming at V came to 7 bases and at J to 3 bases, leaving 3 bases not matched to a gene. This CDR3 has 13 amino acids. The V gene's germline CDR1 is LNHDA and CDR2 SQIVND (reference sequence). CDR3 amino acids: CASMGQGEETQYF. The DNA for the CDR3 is TGTGCCAGTATGGGACAGGGCGAAGAGACCCAGTACTTC. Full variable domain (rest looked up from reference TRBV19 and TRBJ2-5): DGGITQSPKYLFRKEGQNVTLSCEQNLNHDAMYWYRQDPGQGLRLIYYSQIVNDFQKGDIAEGYSVSREKKESFPLTVTSAQKNPTAFYLCASMGQGEETQYFGPGTRLLVL.

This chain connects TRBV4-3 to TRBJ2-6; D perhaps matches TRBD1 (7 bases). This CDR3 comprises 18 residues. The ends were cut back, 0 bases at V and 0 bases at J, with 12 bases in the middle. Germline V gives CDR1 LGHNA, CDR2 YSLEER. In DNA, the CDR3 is TGCGCCAGCAGCCAAGACAGGGGGAGGTTCTCTGGGGCCAACGTCCTGACTTTC. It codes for CASSQDRGRFSGANVLTF.

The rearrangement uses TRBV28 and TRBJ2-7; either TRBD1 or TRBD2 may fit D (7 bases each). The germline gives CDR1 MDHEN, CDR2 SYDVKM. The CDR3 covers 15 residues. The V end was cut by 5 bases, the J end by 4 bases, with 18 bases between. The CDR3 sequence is CASSPLGEGAYEQYF. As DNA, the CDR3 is TGTGCCAGCAGTCCGCTAGGGGAGGGGGCTTACGAGCAGTACTTC.

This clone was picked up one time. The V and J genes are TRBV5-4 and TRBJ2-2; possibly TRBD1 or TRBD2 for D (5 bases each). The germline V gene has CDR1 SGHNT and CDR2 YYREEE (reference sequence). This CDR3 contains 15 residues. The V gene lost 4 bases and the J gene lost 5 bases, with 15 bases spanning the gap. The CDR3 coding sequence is TGTGCCAGCAGCGCGGAGGTGGCAGGGACCGGGGAGCTGTTTTTT. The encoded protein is CASSAEVAGTGELFF.

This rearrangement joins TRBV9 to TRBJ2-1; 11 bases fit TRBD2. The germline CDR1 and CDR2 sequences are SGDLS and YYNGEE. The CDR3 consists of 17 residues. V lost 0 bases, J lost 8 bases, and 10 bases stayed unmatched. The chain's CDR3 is CASSVALTSGSGYEQFF. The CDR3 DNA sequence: TGTGCCAGCAGCGTAGCCCTAACTAGCGGGAGTGGATATGAGCAGTTCTTC. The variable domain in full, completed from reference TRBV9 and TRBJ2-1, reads DSGVTQTPKHLITATGQRVTLRCSPRSGDLSVYWYQQSLDQGLQFLIQYYNGEERAKGNILERFSAQQFPDLHSELNLSSLELGDSALYFCASSVALTSGSGYEQFFGPGTRLTVL.